Listed below are T cell receptor beta chains from one sample, sequenced in a study of CD8 T cells in Susac syndrome. Using its own MiXCR run on the immunoSEQ multiplex PCR reads, TCRdb lists one record per CDR3 protein. Found here are 150,000 to 190,000 distinct CDR3 sequences, 95% to 96% of them singletons; the top ten hold approximately 0.15%. Sequencing was performed on CD8+ T cells from PBMCs. The source of these receptors is a human donor with multiple sclerosis. Each CDR3 is given with its conserved first and last residue. The D gene is left open where the match is weak. Some rows have no size entry. The others give once, few or many, or a class for an expanded clone.

>16|TRBJ2-7|TRBV5-1|NA|once
TGCGCCAGCAGCTTGACGTCGACAGCGGGCCCCTACGAGCAGTACTTC
CASSLTSTAGPYEQYF
>14|TRBJ1-2|TRBV27|TRBD1|NA
TGTGCCAGCAGCCCGGGACAGGGGGCGCCCGGCTACACCTTC
CASSPGQGAPGYTF
>11|TRBJ2-5|TRBV15|NA|NA
TGTGCCACGGCGGGATCAGGGACCCAGTACTTC
CATAGSGTQYF
>15|TRBJ2-1|TRBV29-1|NA|NA
TGCAGCGTTGCGGGGGGCTATTCCTTGGGGAATGAGCAGTTCTTC
CSVAGGYSLGNEQFF
>15|TRBJ2-5|TRBV4-1|NA|NA
TGCGCCAGCAGCGCGTTCGGAGGAGACCAAGAGACCCAGTACTTC
CASSAFGGDQETQYF
>13|TRBJ1-1|TRBV9|NA|NA
TGTGCCAGCAGCGTCCTGGGGTCATCTGAAGCTTTCTTT
CASSVLGSSEAFF
>13|TRBJ2-5|TRBV3-1|NA|few
TGTGCCAGCAGCCAAGAGACAGAAGAGACCCAGTACTTC
CASSQETEETQYF
>11|TRBJ1-5|TRBV6-5|NA|NA
TGTGCCAGCAGTCAAGGGCTAGGGGAGCATTTT
CASSQGLGEHF
>14|TRBJ1-1|TRBV7-2|NA|NA
TGTGCCAGCAGCTCCGAAACAGGGAACACTGAAGCTTTCTTT
CASSSETGNTEAFF
>13|TRBJ1-1|TRBV20-1|TRBD1|NA
TGCAGTGCTAGAGATCTACAGGGGCCTGAAGCTTTCTTT
CSARDLQGPEAFF
>12|TRBJ2-3|TRBV12-3/TRBV12-4|NA|NA
TGTGCCAGTAGGACCTATACAGATACGCAGTATTTT
CASRTYTDTQYF
>13|TRBJ1-2|TRBV29-1|NA|NA
TGCAGCACAAAGGGCCGGGGTACCGTTGGCTACACCTTC
CSTKGRGTVGYTF
>20|TRBJ2-4|TRBV11-2|NA|NA
TGTGCCAGCAGCTCAGGAGCGGCAGGTCATACAGTATTAGCCAAAAACATTCAGTACTTC
CASSSGAAGHTVLAKNIQYF
>12|TRBJ1-6|TRBV3-1|NA|NA
TGTGCCAGCAGCCATGGTGCGTCACCCCTCCACTTT
CASSHGASPLHF
>14|TRBJ2-3|TRBV3-1|NA|NA
TGTGCCAGCAGCCACCCGGTTGGGAGAGATACGCAGTATTTT
CASSHPVGRDTQYF
>12|TRBJ1-1|TRBV4-1|NA|NA
TGCGCCAGCAGCCATAAGAACACTGAAGCTTTCTTT
CASSHKNTEAFF
>12|TRBJ1-1|TRBV30|NA|once
TGTGCCTGGAGTGTACTGGGTGGTGAAGCTTTCTTT
CAWSVLGGEAFF
>11|TRBJ1-1|TRBV11-2|NA|NA
TGTGCCAGCAGCTTAGCCTACGAAGCTTTCTTT
CASSLAYEAFF
>12|TRBJ1-1|TRBV12-3/TRBV12-4|TRBD1|NA
TGTGCCAGCTCCGGGACAGGGTTTGAAGCTTTCTTT
CASSGTGFEAFF
>15|TRBJ1-5|TRBV7-6|NA|NA
TGTGCCAGCAGCTTAGATGGGTATGGGGATCAGCCCCAGCATTTT
CASSLDGYGDQPQHF
>13|TRBJ2-7|TRBV9|NA|NA
TGTGCCAGCAGCCCGGGATTTTCCTACGAGCAGTACTTC
CASSPGFSYEQYF
>16|TRBJ1-6|TRBV5-1|NA|NA
TGCGCCAGCAGCTCGGGGGAGAGCTCCTATAATTCACCCCTCCACTTT
CASSSGESSYNSPLHF
>15|TRBJ1-4|TRBV2|NA|NA
TGTGCCAGCAGTGAATCTCGGACTGGGACTGAAAAACTGTTTTTT
CASSESRTGTEKLFF
>10|TRBJ2-1|TRBV29-1|NA|NA
TGCAGCGCTTTCGGGGCTGGGGAGTTCTTC
CSAFGAGEFF
>12|TRBJ2-7|TRBV14|NA|once
TGTGCCAGCAGCCACGAGGGGGGTAGACAGTACTTC
CASSHEGGRQYF
>17|TRBJ2-3|TRBV11-2|NA|NA
TGTGCCAGCAGCTTGGTCCGGGAACTCGAGTGCACAGATACGCAGTATTTT
CASSLVRELECTDTQYF
>12|TRBJ2-7|TRBV14|NA|NA
TGTGCCAGCAGCCACGGACACTACGAGCAGTACTTC
CASSHGHYEQYF
>15|TRBJ2-6|TRBV14|NA|NA
TGTGCCAGCAGCCAAGGAATAGGGTATACTGACGTCCTGACTTTC
CASSQGIGYTDVLTF
>16|TRBJ1-4|TRBV4-2|NA|NA
TGTGCCAGCAGCCAAGAGAAGGGGGTCGGAGGGGAAAAACTGTTTTTT
CASSQEKGVGGEKLFF
>13|TRBJ1-2|TRBV20-1|NA|NA
TGCAGTGCTGGCAGGGATGAAAGTCGAGGCTACACCTTC
CSAGRDESRGYTF
>15|TRBJ2-5|TRBV3-1|TRBD1|NA
TGTGCCAGCAGCCATGAGGGACAGGGTGAAGAGACCCAGTACTTC
CASSHEGQGEETQYF
>15|TRBJ1-1|TRBV15|NA|NA
TGTGCCACCAGCAGGGACGACACCAGAACCCCTGAAGCTTTCTTT
CATSRDDTRTPEAFF
>16|TRBJ2-1|TRBV30|TRBD2|NA
TGTGCCTGGAGTCTAGCGGGGCTAAGCTCCTACAATGAGCAGTTCTTC
CAWSLAGLSSYNEQFF
>14|TRBJ2-3|TRBV12-3/TRBV12-4|TRBD2|NA
TGTGCCAGCAACGTAGCGGGGACCACAGATACGCAGTATTTT
CASNVAGTTDTQYF
>15|TRBJ2-1|TRBV7-8|NA|NA
TGTGCCAGCAGCTCGAGGCCGGGATCCGCCGATGAGCAGTTCTTC
CASSSRPGSADEQFF
>14|TRBJ1-2|TRBV7-9|TRBD1|NA
TGTGCCAGCAGTGGGGACAGGGCCGTCGATGGCTACACCTTC
CASSGDRAVDGYTF
>14|TRBJ1-5|TRBV6-5|NA|NA
TGTGCCAGCAGCCTCGGCCCCTTAGCCTGGCCCCAGCATTTT
CASSLGPLAWPQHF